This T cell receptor (beta chain) was retrieved from a study of blood T cell repertoires in COVID-19. Study overall: Samples taken during acute and convalescent COVID-19 were collected in the United States, Italy and Spain.

The repertoire was sequenced with immunoSEQ multiplex PCR; TCRdb's copy has only in-frame clones and lacks some. Among 150,000 to 200,000 clones, more than 65% were seen once, and the ten largest hold about 17%. CDR1 is MGHDK and CDR2 is SYGVNS in the germline V gene. Trimming pared 3 bases from V and 0 bases from J, leaving 16 bases between. The CDR3 runs to 17 residues. Sample: PBMCs or T cells enriched from blood (not recorded which). The gene calls are TRBV25-1 and TRBJ2-3; tentatively, D is TRBD1 (5 bases). This TCR came from a woman in her forties or fifties with acute COVID-19. The CDR3 DNA reads TGTGCCAGCAGTGATATAAGAGGACAAGCTAGCACAGATACGCAGTATTTT. It codes for CASSDIRGQASTDTQYF. The full variable domain, completed using reference TRBV25-1 and TRBJ2-3, is EADIYQTPRYLVIGTGKKITLECSQTMGHDKMYWYQQDPGMELHLIHYSYGVNSTEKGDLSSESTVSRIRTEHFPLTLESARPSHTSQYLCASSDIRGQASTDTQYFGPGTRLTVL.